This T cell receptor (beta chain) came from a study of Tregs in tolerant kidney transplant recipients. CDR1 and CDR2 (germline): SGHTA, FQGTGA. V lost 1 base, J lost 0 bases, and 15 bases lay in between. This CDR3 has 18 residues. Study results and limitations: This study did not directly address biological reproducibility. Validation in larger populations is needed because few patients were studied.

Repertoires were generated with immunoSEQ multiplex PCR, while TCRdb's copy carries only in-frame clones and drops some. The sample lists tens of thousands of clones, 91% seen once, with about 0.63% in the top ten. Turning to this clone: The antigen is not known.

CD4+CD25+CD127- Tregs, CD4+CD25- non-Tregs, CD4 and CD8 cells were sorted. The material sequenced was Tregs from blood. This chain joins TRBV7-3 and TRBJ1-4; D uncertain. This TCR was recovered from a human donor in good health. The CDR3 nucleotides read TGTGCCAGCAGCTTAAACAGAAAGACGGCCGCAACTAATGAAAAACTGTTTTTT. It encodes CASSLNRKTAATNEKLFF.